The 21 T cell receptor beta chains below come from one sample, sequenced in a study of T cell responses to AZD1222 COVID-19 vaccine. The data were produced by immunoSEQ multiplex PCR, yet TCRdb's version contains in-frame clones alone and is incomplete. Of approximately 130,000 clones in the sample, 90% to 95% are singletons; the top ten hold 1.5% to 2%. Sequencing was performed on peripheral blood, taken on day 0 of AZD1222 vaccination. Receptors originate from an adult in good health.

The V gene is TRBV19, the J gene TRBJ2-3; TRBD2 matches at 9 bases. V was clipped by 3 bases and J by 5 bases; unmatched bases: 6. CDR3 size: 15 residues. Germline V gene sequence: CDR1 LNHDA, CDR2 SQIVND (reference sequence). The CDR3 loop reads CASSIGRGGRDTQYF. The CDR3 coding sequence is TGTGCCAGTAGTATTGGGCGGGGGGGCCGAGATACGCAGTATTTT.

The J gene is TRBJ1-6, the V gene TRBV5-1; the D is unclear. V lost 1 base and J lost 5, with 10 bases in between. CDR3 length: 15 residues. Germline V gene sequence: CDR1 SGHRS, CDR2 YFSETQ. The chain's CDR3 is CASSLRAENNSPLHF. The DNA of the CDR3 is TGCGCCAGCAGCTTGAGGGCTGAAAATAATTCACCCCTCCACTTT.

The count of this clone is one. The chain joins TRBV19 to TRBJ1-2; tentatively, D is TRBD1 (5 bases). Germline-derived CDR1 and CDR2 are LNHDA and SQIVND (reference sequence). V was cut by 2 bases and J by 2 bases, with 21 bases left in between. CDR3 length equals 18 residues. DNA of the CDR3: TGTGCCAGTAGTATAAGGAGAGGGAAGGGGACTGCGAACTATGGCTACACCTTC. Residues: CASSIRRGKGTANYGYTF.

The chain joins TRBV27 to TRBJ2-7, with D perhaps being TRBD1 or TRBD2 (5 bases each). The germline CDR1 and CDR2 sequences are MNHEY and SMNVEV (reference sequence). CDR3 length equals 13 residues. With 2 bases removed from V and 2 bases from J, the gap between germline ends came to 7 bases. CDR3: CASSLLGAYEQYF. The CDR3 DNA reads TGTGCCAGCAGTTTACTGGGGGCCTACGAGCAGTACTTC.

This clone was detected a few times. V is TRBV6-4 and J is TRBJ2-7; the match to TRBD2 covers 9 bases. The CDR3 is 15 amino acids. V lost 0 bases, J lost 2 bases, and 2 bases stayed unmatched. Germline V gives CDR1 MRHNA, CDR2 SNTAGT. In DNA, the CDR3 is TGTGCCAGCAGTGACTCTGCGGGAGGGGCCTACGAGCAGTACTTC. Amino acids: CASSDSAGGAYEQYF.

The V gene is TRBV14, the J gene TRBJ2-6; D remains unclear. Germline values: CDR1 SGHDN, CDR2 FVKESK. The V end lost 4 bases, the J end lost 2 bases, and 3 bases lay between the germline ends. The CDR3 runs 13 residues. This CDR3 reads CASSLAGANVLTF. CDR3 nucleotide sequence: TGTGCCAGCAGCCTAGCTGGGGCCAACGTCCTGACTTTC.

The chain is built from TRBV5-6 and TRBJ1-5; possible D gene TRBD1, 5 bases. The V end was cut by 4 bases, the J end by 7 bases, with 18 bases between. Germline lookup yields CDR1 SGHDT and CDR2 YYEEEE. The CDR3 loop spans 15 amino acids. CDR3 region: CASSAGTSVRQPQHF. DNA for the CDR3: TGTGCCAGCAGCGCTGGGACGTCGGTGAGACAGCCCCAGCATTTT.

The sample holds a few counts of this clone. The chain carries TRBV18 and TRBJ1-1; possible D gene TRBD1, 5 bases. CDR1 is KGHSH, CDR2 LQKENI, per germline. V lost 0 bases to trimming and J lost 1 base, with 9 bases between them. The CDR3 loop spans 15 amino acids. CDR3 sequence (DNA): TGTGCCAGCTCACCACCAGGGGCTCAGAACACTGAAGCTTTCTTT. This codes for CASSPPGAQNTEAFF.

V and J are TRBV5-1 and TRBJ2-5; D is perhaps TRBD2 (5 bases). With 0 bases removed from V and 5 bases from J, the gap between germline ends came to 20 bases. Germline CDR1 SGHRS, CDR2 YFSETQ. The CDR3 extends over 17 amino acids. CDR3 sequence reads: CASSLASVVAGGETQYF. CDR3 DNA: TGCGCCAGCAGCTTGGCTTCGGTCGTCGCGGGTGGGGAGACCCAGTACTTC.

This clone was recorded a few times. CDR3 coding DNA: TGTGCCAGCAGTTTACGACTAGCGGGCTCCTACGAGCAGTACTTC. As protein: CASSLRLAGSYEQYF. The gene calls are TRBV28 and TRBJ2-7; 10 bases match TRBD2. The CDR3 runs to 15 residues. V lost 2 bases and J lost 0; bases outside the gene matches: 1. Germline CDR1 is MDHEN and CDR2 is SYDVKM.

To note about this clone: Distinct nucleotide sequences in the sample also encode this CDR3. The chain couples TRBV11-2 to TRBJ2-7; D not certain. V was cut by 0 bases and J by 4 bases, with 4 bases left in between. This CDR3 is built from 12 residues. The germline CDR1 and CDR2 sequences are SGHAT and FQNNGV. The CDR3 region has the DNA TGTGCCAGCAGCTTAGAAGGGTACGAGCAGTACTTC. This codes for CASSLEGYEQYF.

Here the CDR3 DNA reads TGTGCCAGCAGTAACGGACAGGGGGCTAGCGATGAGCAGTTCTTC. Translated: CASSNGQGASDEQFF. This chain uses TRBV2 with TRBJ2-1; 11 bases are a match to TRBD1. This CDR3 has 15 amino acids. V shed 5 bases and J 8 bases; nucleotides not matched to a gene: 8. Germline loops: CDR1 SNHLY, CDR2 FYNNEI.

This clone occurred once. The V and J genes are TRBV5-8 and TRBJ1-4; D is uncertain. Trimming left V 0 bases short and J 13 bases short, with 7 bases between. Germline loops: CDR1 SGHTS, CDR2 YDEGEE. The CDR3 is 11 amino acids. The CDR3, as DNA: TGTGCCAGCAGCTTGGTTCGAAGACTGTTTTTT. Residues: CASSLVRRLFF. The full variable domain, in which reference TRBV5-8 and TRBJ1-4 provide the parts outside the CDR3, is EAGVTQSPTHLIKTRGQQATLRCSPISGHTSVYWYQQALGLGLQFLLWYDEGEERNRGNFPPRFSGRQFPNYSSELNVNALELEDSALYLCASSLVRRLFFGSGTQLSVL.

CDR3 residues: CASSQLPGDYGYTF. The CDR3 DNA sequence: TGCGCCAGCAGCCAATTGCCGGGAGACTATGGCTACACCTTC. The genes are TRBV4-3 and TRBJ1-2; D gene unclear. With 2 bases removed from V and 3 bases from J, the gap between germline ends came to 10 bases. CDR3 size: 14 residues. Germline CDR1 LGHNA, CDR2 YSLEER.

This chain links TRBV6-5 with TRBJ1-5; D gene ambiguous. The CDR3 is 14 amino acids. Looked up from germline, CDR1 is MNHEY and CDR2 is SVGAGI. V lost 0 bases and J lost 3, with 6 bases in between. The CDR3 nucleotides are TGTGCCAGCAGTTACTCGAGGGCCAATCAGCCCCAGCATTTT. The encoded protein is CASSYSRANQPQHF.

CDR3 residues: CASSVAIGGRARGNTIYF. CDR3 DNA sequence: TGTGCCAGCAGCGTAGCTATAGGCGGCAGGGCGAGAGGAAACACCATATATTTT. V usage is TRBV9 and J usage is TRBJ1-3; possibly TRBD1 for D (5 bases). CDR1 is SGDLS, CDR2 YYNGEE, per germline. The CDR3 consists of 18 residues. V shed 0 bases and J shed 4 bases, with 20 bases lying between them.

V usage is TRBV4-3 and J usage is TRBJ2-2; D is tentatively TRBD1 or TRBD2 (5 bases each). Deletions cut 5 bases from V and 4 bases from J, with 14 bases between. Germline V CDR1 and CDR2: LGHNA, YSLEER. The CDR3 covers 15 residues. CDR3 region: CASSSRGRATGELFF. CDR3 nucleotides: TGCGCCAGCAGCAGCCGGGGCCGGGCCACCGGGGAGCTGTTTTTT.

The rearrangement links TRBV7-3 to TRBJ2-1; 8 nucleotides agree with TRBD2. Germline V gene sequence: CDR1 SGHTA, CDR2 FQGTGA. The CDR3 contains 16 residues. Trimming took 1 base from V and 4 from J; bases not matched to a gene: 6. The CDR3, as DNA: TGTGCCAGCAGCTTAAGCGCGGGAGGTGTTTACAATGAGCAGTTCTTC. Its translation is CASSLSAGGVYNEQFF.

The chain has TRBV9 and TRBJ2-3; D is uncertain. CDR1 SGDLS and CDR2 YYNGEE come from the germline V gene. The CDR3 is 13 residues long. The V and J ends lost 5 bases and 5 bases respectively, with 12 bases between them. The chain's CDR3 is CASRNLNQDTQYF. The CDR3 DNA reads TGTGCCAGCAGAAACCTTAATCAAGATACGCAGTATTTT.

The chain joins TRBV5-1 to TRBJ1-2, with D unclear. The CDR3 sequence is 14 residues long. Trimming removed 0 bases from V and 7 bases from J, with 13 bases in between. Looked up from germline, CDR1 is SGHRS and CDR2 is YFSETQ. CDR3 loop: CASSLVGEGIGYTF. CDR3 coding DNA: TGCGCCAGCAGCTTGGTTGGCGAGGGCATTGGCTACACCTTC.

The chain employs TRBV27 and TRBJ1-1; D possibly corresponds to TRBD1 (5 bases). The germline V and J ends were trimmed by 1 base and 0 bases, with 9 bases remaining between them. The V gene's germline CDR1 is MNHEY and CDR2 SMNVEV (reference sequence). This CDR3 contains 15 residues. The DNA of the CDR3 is TGTGCCAGCAGTTTATTCCGGACACTGAACACTGAAGCTTTCTTT. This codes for CASSLFRTLNTEAFF.